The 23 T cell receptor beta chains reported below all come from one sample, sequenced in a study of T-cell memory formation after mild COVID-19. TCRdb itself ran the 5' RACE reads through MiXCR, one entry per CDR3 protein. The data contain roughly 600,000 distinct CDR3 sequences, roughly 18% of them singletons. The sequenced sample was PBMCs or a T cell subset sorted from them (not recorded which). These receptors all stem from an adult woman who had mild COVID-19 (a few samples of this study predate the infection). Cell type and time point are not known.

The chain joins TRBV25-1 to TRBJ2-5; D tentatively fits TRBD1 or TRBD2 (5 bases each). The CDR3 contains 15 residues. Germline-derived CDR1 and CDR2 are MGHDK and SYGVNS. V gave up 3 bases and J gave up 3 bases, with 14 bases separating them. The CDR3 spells CASSDSGTGKETQYF. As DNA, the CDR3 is TGTGCCAGCAGTGACTCCGGGACGGGAAAAGAGACCCAGTACTTC.

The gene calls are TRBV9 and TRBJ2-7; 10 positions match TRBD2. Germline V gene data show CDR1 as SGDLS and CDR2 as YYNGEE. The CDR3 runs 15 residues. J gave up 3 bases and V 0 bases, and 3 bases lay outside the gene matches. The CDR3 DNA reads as TGTGCCAGCAGCGTAGGGACTAGCGGAAACTACGAGCAGTACTTC. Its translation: CASSVGTSGNYEQYF.

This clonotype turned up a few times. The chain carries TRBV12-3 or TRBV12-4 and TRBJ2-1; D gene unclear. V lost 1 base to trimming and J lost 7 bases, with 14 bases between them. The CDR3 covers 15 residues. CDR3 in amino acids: CASSLDSDPTNEQFF. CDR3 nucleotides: TGTGCCAGCAGTTTAGACAGCGACCCTACGAATGAGCAGTTCTTC.

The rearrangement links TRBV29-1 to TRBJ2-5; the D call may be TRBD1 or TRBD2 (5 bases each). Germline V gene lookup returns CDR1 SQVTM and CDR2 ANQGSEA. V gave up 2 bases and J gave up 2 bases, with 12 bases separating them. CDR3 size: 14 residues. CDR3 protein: CSVESRWGQETQYF. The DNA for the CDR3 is TGCAGCGTTGAATCCAGGTGGGGGCAAGAGACCCAGTACTTC.

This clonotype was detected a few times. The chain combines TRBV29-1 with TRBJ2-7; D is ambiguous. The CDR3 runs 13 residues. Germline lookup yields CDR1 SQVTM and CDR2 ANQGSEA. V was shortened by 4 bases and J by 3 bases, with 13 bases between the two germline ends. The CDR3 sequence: CSVVSPSSYEQYF. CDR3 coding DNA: TGCAGCGTTGTAAGTCCGTCGAGCTACGAGCAGTACTTC.

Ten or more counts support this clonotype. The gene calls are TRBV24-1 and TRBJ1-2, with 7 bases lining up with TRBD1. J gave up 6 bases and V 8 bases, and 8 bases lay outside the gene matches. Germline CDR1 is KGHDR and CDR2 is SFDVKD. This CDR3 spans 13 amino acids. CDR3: CATKSGTAHGYTF. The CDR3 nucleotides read TGTGCCACCAAATCCGGGACAGCTCATGGCTACACCTTC.

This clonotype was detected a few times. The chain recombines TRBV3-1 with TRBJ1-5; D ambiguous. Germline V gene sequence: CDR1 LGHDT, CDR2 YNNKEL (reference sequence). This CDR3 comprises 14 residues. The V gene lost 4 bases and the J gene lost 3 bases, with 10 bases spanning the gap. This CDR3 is CASSRSVTNQPQHF. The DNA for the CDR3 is TGTGCCAGCAGCCGATCGGTAACCAATCAGCCCCAGCATTTT. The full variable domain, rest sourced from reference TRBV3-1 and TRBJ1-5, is DTAVSQTPKYLVTQMGNDKSIKCEQNLGHDTMYWYKQDSKKFLKIMFSYNNKELIINETVPNRFSPKSPDKAHLNLHINSLELGDSAVYFCASSRSVTNQPQHFGDGTRLSIL.

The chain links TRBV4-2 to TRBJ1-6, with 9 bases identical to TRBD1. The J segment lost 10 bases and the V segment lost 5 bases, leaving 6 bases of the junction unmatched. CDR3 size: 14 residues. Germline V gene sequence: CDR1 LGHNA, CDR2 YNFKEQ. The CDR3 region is CASSKATGGSPLHF. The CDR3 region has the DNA TGTGCCAGCAGCAAAGCCACAGGGGGCTCACCCCTCCACTTT.

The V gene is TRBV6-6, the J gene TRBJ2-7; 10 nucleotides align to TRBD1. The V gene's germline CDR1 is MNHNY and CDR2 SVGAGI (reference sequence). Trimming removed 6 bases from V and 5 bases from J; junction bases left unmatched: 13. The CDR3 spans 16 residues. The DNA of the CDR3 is TGTGCCAGCAGGAGCGACAGGGGGCGTCTCAAGGACGAGCAGTACTTC. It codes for CASRSDRGRLKDEQYF.

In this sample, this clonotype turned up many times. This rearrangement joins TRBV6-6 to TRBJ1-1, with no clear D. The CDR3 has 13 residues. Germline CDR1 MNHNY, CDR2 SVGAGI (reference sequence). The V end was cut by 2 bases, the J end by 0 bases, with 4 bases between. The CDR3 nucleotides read TGTGCCAGCAGTTACCGGGTGAACACTGAAGCTTTCTTT. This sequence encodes CASSYRVNTEAFF.

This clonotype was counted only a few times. Written as DNA, the CDR3 is TGCAGTGCTCCGTTACAGGGACGTGAGTACGAGCAGTACTTC. It is translated as CSAPLQGREYEQYF. V and J are TRBV20-1 and TRBJ2-7; perhaps TRBD1 as D (6 bases). The CDR3 totals 14 residues. Germline CDR1 reads DFQATT; CDR2 reads SNEGSKA (reference sequence). Between the trimmed V and J ends, which lost 5 bases and 4 bases, there was a span of 18 bases.

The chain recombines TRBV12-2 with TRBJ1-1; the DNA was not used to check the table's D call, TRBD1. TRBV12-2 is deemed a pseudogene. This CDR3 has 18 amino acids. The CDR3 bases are TGTGCAAGTCGCTTAGGGGGTGCGGGGGCGAAGATGAACACTGAAGCTTTCTTT. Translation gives CASRLGGAGAKMNTEAFF.

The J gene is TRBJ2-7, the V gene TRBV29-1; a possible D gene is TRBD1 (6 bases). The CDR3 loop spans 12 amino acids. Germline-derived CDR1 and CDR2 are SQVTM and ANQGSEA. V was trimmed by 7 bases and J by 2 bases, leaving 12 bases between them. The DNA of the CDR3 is TGCAGCGCCCGGGACACCACCTACGAGCAGTACTTC. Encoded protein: CSARDTTYEQYF.

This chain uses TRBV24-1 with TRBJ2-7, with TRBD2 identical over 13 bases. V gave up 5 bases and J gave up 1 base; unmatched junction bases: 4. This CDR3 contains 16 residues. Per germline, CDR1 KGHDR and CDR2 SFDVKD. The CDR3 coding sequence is TGTGCCACCAGTGCCAAACTAGCGGGAGGGTCCTACGAGCAGTACTTC. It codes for CATSAKLAGGSYEQYF.

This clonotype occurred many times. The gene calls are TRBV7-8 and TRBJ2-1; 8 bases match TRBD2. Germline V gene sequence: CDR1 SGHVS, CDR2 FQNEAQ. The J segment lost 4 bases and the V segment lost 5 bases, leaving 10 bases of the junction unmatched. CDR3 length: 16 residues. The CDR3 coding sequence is TGTGCCAGCAGCCCGGGCGGGCGGGAGGTATACAATGAGCAGTTCTTC. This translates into CASSPGGREVYNEQFF.

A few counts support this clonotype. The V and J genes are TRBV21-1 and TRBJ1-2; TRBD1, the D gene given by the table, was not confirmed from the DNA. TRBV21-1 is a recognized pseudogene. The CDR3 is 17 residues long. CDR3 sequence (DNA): TGTGCCAGCAGCAAAGAGCGAAGCAGGGGGCAGGGCTATGGCTACACCTTC. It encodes CASSKERSRGQGYGYTF.

This chain's CDR3 is CASSLDPENYGYTF. In DNA, the CDR3 is TGTGCCAGCAGCTTAGACCCAGAGAACTATGGCTACACCTTC. V usage is TRBV13 and J usage is TRBJ1-2; D call uncertain. The V gene lost 1 base and the J gene lost 2 bases, with 8 bases spanning the gap. Germline CDR1 and CDR2: PRHDT and FYEKMQ (reference sequence). This CDR3 comprises 14 residues.

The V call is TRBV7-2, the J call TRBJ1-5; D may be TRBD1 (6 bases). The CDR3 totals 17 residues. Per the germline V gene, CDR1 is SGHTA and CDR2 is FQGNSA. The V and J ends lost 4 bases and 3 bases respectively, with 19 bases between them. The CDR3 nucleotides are TGTGCCAGCAGCTCTACCTTCAGGGGTGAGGCCAATCAGCCCCAGCATTTT. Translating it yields CASSSTFRGEANQPQHF.

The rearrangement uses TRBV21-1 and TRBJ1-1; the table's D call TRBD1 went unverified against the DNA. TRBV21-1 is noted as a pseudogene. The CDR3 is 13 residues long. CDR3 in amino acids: CASSGRGLTEAFF. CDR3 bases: TGTGCCAGCAGCGGCAGGGGGTTGACTGAAGCTTTCTTT.

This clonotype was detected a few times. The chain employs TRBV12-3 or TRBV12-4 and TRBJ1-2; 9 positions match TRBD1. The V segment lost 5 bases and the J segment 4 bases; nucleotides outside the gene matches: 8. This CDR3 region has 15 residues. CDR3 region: CASSPRDRALYGYTF. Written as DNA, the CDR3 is TGTGCCAGCAGTCCCCGGGACAGGGCCCTCTATGGCTACACCTTC.

For the CDR3, the DNA is TGTGCCAGCAGGTATCAGGGAGGGACCTCACCCCTCCACTTT. Protein: CASRYQGGTSPLHF. J is TRBJ1-6 and V is TRBV6-2 or TRBV6-3; weak D call: TRBD1 (5 bases). CDR3 size: 14 residues. CDR1 is MNHEY, CDR2 SVGEGT, per germline. Deletions cut 6 bases from V and 10 bases from J, with 16 bases between.

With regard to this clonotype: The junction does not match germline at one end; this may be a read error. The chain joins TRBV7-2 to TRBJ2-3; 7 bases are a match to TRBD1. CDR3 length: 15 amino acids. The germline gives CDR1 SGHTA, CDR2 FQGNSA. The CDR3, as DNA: TGTGCCATCAGCTTAAACAGGGGTAACACAGATACGCAGTATTTT. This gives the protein CAISLNRGNTDTQYF.

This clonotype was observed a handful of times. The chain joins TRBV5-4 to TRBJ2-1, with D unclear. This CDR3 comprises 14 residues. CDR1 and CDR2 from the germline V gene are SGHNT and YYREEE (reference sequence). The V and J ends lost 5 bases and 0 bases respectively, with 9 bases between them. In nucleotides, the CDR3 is TGTGCCAGCAGGCTAAAGAGCTCCTACAATGAGCAGTTCTTC. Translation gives CASRLKSSYNEQFF.